The 25 T cell receptor beta chains below were found in one sample sequenced in a study of T cells in Graves' hyperthyroidism and ophthalmopathy. Amplification of TCR beta CDR3 regions used RNA as the template. HTBI primers drove first-round RT-PCR of the TCR CDR3. MiXCR was run by TCRdb on the multiplex PCR reads, yielding one entry per CDR3 protein. This table has a few hundred thousand distinct CDR3 sequences, around 45% appearing once. Input material: peripheral blood or thyroid tissue (not recorded which). These receptors all come from a woman aged 18-30 years with Graves' hyperthyroidism.

This clonotype was recorded at least ten times. The chain has TRBV20-1 and TRBJ2-7; 7 positions match TRBD2. This CDR3 contains 13 residues. Germline CDR1 is DFQATT and CDR2 is SNEGSKA (reference sequence). V lost 3 bases, J lost 4 bases, and 6 bases stayed unmatched. This CDR3 is CSARAGEFYEQYF. The CDR3 coding sequence is TGCAGTGCTAGGGCGGGGGAGTTTTACGAGCAGTACTTC.

The chain combines TRBV7-2 with TRBJ1-2; TRBD1 matches 7 bases. Germline CDR1 is SGHTA and CDR2 is FQGNSA. The CDR3 is made up of 18 amino acids. Trimming at V came to 5 bases and at J to 5 bases, leaving 20 bases not matched to a gene. As DNA, the CDR3 is TGTGCCAGCAGCGCCACAGGACAGGCGGATTTGACGTTTTATGGCTACACCTTC. Protein: CASSATGQADLTFYGYTF.

This clonotype appeared many times. The V gene is TRBV12-3 or TRBV12-4, the J gene TRBJ1-1; D is unclear. This CDR3 is built from 13 residues. With 5 bases removed from V and 5 bases from J, the gap between germline ends came to 12 bases. The CDR3 DNA reads TGTGCCAGCAGTAATAGACCCGTGACTGAAGCTTTCTTT. The encoded protein is CASSNRPVTEAFF.

This chain uses TRBV7-9 with TRBJ1-1; D is unresolved. Trimming cost V 3 bases and J 4 bases, with 12 bases left between them. The CDR3 consists of 14 residues. Germline CDR1 SEHNR, CDR2 FQNEAQ (reference sequence). The CDR3 DNA follows: TGTGCCAGCAGCTTGACTCGCCTGTTCACTGAAGCTTTCTTT. Encoded protein: CASSLTRLFTEAFF.

This clonotype was counted once. Because the CDR3 is missing its conserved closing phenylalanine or tryptophan, this is likely a read error. The genes are TRBV5-6 and TRBJ1-1, with unresolved D. V was cut by 1 base and J by 6 bases, with 10 bases left in between. CDR3 length equals 13 residues. Germline CDR1 is SGHDT and CDR2 is YYEEEE. The CDR3 region is CASSLTGSAEAFS. The CDR3 coding sequence is TGTGCCAGCAGCTTGACGGGGAGCGCTGAAGCTTTCTCT.

This clonotype appeared a few times. The J gene is TRBJ2-3, the V gene TRBV6-1; 9 bases are a match to TRBD1. Germline V CDR1 and CDR2: MNHNS, SASEGT. The ends lost 6 bases at V and 3 bases at J; junction bases unmatched: 7. This CDR3 has 15 amino acids. The chain's CDR3 is CASRGDRVTTDTQYF. The CDR3 region has the DNA TGTGCCAGCAGGGGGGACAGGGTCACGACAGATACGCAGTATTTT.

This clonotype was recorded many times. This chain uses TRBV4-2 with TRBJ2-2; 7 bases align to TRBD2. V gave up 3 bases and J gave up 5 bases; unmatched junction bases: 12. The germline gives CDR1 LGHNA, CDR2 YNFKEQ. This CDR3 is built from 17 residues. The CDR3 nucleotides read TGTGCCAGCAGCCATGGGGGGGACTCCGGAACGACCGGGGAGCTGTTTTTT. It encodes CASSHGGDSGTTGELFF.

The chain recombines TRBV12-3 or TRBV12-4 with TRBJ2-5; 11 nucleotides align to TRBD2. The ends lost 0 bases at V and 5 bases at J; junction bases unmatched: 8. This CDR3 contains 17 residues. Written as DNA, the CDR3 is TGTGCCAGCAGTTTAGCGCACAGACTAGCGGGATACGAGACCCAGTACTTC. Amino acids: CASSLAHRLAGYETQYF.

This chain connects TRBV4-1 to TRBJ2-7; 9 bases match TRBD1. The CDR3 totals 16 residues. Germline loops: CDR1 MGHRA, CDR2 YSYEKL. After removal of 1 base from V and 7 bases from J, the junction contained 11 bases not matched to a gene. In DNA, the CDR3 is TGCGCCAGCAGCCAAGGGCGAGGGACAGGGACAAATGAGCAGTACTTC. It is translated as CASSQGRGTGTNEQYF.

This clonotype was detected ten times or more. This sequence joins TRBV5-8 and TRBJ2-7; D unclear. V was shortened by 0 bases and J by 4 bases, with 8 bases between the two germline ends. CDR1 and CDR2 (germline): SGHTS, YDEGEE. The CDR3 consists of 13 residues. CDR3 amino acids: CASSLGFWYEQYF. CDR3 sequence (DNA): TGTGCCAGCAGCTTGGGGTTTTGGTACGAGCAGTACTTC.

This clonotype was picked up many times. The chain employs TRBV19 and TRBJ1-4; D might be TRBD1 (5 bases). This CDR3 is built from 16 residues. The V gene lost 4 bases and the J gene lost 7 bases, with 19 bases spanning the gap. CDR1 and CDR2 from the germline V gene are LNHDA and SQIVND (reference sequence). The CDR3 here is CASSRGDYSRAEKLFF. The CDR3 DNA follows: TGTGCCAGTAGTAGGGGCGATTACTCGAGGGCTGAAAAACTGTTTTTT.

Details on this clonotype: One end of the junction does not line up with germline, which may come from a read error. This chain connects TRBV5-6 to TRBJ1-1, with TRBD1 as a possible D gene (6 bases). Per the germline V gene, CDR1 is SGHDT and CDR2 is YYEEEE. The CDR3 totals 15 residues. The CDR3, as DNA: TGTGCCAGCAGCTCCCCGCAGGGGTTCGTCACTGAAGCTTCCTTT. This encodes CASSSPQGFVTEASF. The full variable domain, its missing parts supplied by reference TRBV5-6 and TRBJ1-1, is DAGVTQSPTHLIKTRGQQVTLRCSPKSGHDTVSWYQQALGQGPQFIFQYYEEEERQRGNFPDRFSGHQFPNYSSELNVNALLLGDSALYLCASSSPQGFVTEASFGQGTRLTVV.

This clonotype appeared many times. V gene TRBV12-5 combines with J gene TRBJ2-7, with 14 bases lining up with TRBD2. Germline V CDR1 and CDR2: LGHNT, FRNRAP. There are 14 residues in the CDR3. J lost 6 bases, V lost 7 bases, and 5 bases had no gene match. The CDR3 bases are TGTGCTAGTGCGGCCGGGACTAGCGGGGGCGAGCAGTACTTC. It specifies CASAAGTSGGEQYF.

This clonotype has ten or more counts. V usage is TRBV7-2 and J usage is TRBJ1-1; D remains unclear. Germline V lookup: CDR1 SGHTA, CDR2 FQGNSA. V was shortened by 2 bases and J by 4 bases, with 17 bases between the two germline ends. This CDR3 comprises 16 residues. The CDR3 region has the DNA TGTGCCAGCAGCTTAAAGGTCAGCCGGTATTTCACTGAAGCTTTCTTT. The encoded protein is CASSLKVSRYFTEAFF.

The table lists this clonotype with a few counts. The V call is TRBV27, the J call TRBJ1-5; TRBD1 matches 8 bases. V lost 4 bases, J lost 6 bases, and 11 bases stayed unmatched. This CDR3 is built from 16 residues. Germline loops: CDR1 MNHEY, CDR2 SMNVEV (reference sequence). The CDR3 coding sequence is TGTGCCAGCAGTTCCTCGACAGGGGAATATGGTCAGCCCCAGCATTTT. This sequence encodes CASSSSTGEYGQPQHF.

CDR3 amino acids: CASSTRDGIPGYTF. In nucleotides, the CDR3 is TGTGCCAGTAGTACCCGGGACGGGATCCCTGGCTACACCTTC. The rearrangement links TRBV19 to TRBJ1-2; a weak D match, TRBD1 (5 bases). V was cut by 4 bases and J by 7 bases, with 16 bases left in between. The CDR3 runs to 14 residues. The germline gives CDR1 LNHDA, CDR2 SQIVND (reference sequence).

The chain combines TRBV12-3 or TRBV12-4 with TRBJ2-7; 8 nucleotides line up with TRBD1. CDR3 length: 16 amino acids. The V and J ends lost 5 bases and 0 bases, in that order; junction bases with no gene match: 9. In DNA, the CDR3 is TGTGCCAGCAGTCTTCGGGACAGGCCCTTCTCCTACGAGCAGTACTTC. It yields the protein CASSLRDRPFSYEQYF.

V gene TRBV20-1 combines with J gene TRBJ1-5, with a possible D match to TRBD1 (5 bases). CDR3 length: 17 amino acids. V was shortened by 6 bases and J by 3 bases, with 24 bases between the two germline ends. Germline CDR1 DFQATT, CDR2 SNEGSKA (reference sequence). The CDR3 DNA reads as TGCAGTGCGACAGACACGGGAGCACCTAAGTCCAATCAGCCCCAGCATTTT. Translated, it gives CSATDTGAPKSNQPQHF.

In the case of this clonotype: A much larger clone is a single base away; this may be a read error. V gene TRBV7-2 combines with J gene TRBJ1-5, with D perhaps TRBD1 (5 bases). This CDR3 region has 15 residues. With 5 bases removed from V and 5 bases from J, the gap between germline ends came to 16 bases. Germline lookup yields CDR1 SGHTA and CDR2 FQGNSA. CDR3: CASSRDQGRDQPQHF. In DNA, the CDR3 is TGTGCCAGCAGCCGAGATCAGGGTAGGGATCAGCCCCAGCATTTT.

A remark on this clonotype: In this CDR3 the conserved last residue, phenylalanine or tryptophan, is missing, so a read error is likely. Because the CDR3's place on the DNA is in doubt, the DNA is left out and the CDR3 is given as listed by TCRdb. The chain is built from TRBV5-1 and TRBJ1-2; TRBD1, the D gene given by the table, was not confirmed from the DNA. The CDR3 is 11 residues long, ends included. Germline CDR1 and CDR2: SGHRS and YFSETQ. This chain's CDR3 is CASRFGTGDTY.

This clonotype was recorded at least ten times. The chain recombines TRBV5-1 with TRBJ1-1; no definite D call. Between the trimmed V and J ends, which lost 0 bases and 5 bases, there was a span of 14 bases. The CDR3 extends over 15 amino acids. CDR1 SGHRS and CDR2 YFSETQ come from the germline V gene. CDR3 nucleotides: TGCGCCAGCAGCTTGGCCATAGGTCGGGGTACTGAAGCTTTCTTT. As protein: CASSLAIGRGTEAFF. Combining the CDR3 with reference TRBV5-1 and TRBJ1-1 gives the whole variable domain KAGVTQTPRYLIKTRGQQVTLSCSPISGHRSVSWYQQTPGQGLQFLFEYFSETQRNKGNFPGRFSGRQFSNSRSEMNVSTLELGDSALYLCASSLAIGRGTEAFFGQGTRLTVV.

The rearrangement links TRBV10-3 to TRBJ1-2; D is unclear. The V gene lost 8 bases and the J gene lost 1 base, with 11 bases spanning the gap. Looked up from germline, CDR1 is ENHRY and CDR2 is SYGVKD. The CDR3 spans 13 residues. CDR3 region: CAIATQNNYGYTF. The CDR3 nucleotides are TGTGCCATCGCAACCCAGAATAACTATGGCTACACCTTC.

V and J are TRBV6-6 and TRBJ1-1; 8 positions match TRBD1. The CDR3 length is 14 residues. Germline V CDR1 and CDR2: MNHNY, SVGAGI (reference sequence). The V gene end was trimmed by 4 bases and the J gene end by 6 bases; junction bases not matched to a gene: 7. As DNA, the CDR3 is TGTGCCAGCAGTTCGGGACAGGTTACGGCTGAAGCTTTCTTT. The encoded protein is CASSSGQVTAEAFF.

The gene calls are TRBV4-1 and TRBJ2-2; maybe TRBD1 (6 bases). The length of the CDR3 is 15 residues. CDR1 is MGHRA, CDR2 YSYEKL, per germline. V shed 3 bases and J shed 1 base, with 9 bases lying between them. The CDR3 sequence: CASSQMGQNTGELFF. The CDR3 coding sequence is TGCGCCAGCAGCCAGATGGGACAGAACACCGGGGAGCTGTTTTTT.

In its sample, this clonotype was seen once. The chain links TRBV7-9 to TRBJ2-2, with 9 nucleotides matching TRBD2. The V segment lost 1 base and the J segment 5 bases; nucleotides outside the gene matches: 8. From germline, CDR1 is SEHNR and CDR2 FQNEAQ (reference sequence). The CDR3 sequence is 17 residues long. The CDR3 loop reads CASSLVLAGLRTGELFF. CDR3 nucleotide sequence: TGTGCCAGCAGCTTAGTCCTAGCGGGATTACGTACCGGGGAGCTGTTTTTT.